Below, 5 T cell receptor beta chains from the same sample are listed, as sequenced in a study of tumor and adjacent non-tumor tissue in lung cancer. No cell sorting was done before RNA was extracted from the tissue. More than 3 cm separated this lung sample from the edge of the tumor. Three rounds of nested PCR, following a modified ARM-PCR protocol, produced the TCRbeta library. TCRdb itself ran the multiplex PCR reads through MiXCR, one entry per CDR3 protein. Of some 47,000 distinct CDR3 sequences in the sample, less than 70% were seen once. The sequencing input was distant non-tumor lung tissue. These receptors originate from a woman aged 40 to 50 with non-small cell lung cancer.

Comment on this clonotype: Germline and junction disagree at one end, which may indicate a read error. This sequence joins TRBV28 and TRBJ1-5, with a tentative D call TRBD1 (5 bases). Germline assignment: CDR1 MDHEN and CDR2 SYDVKM. CDR3 length equals 14 residues. The CDR3 nucleotides are TGTGCCAGCGCCCTGATAGGGGCCACTCAGCCACAGCATTTT. Amino acid sequence: CASALIGATQPQHF.

This chain connects TRBV11-3 to TRBJ1-1; D remains ambiguous. Per the germline V gene, CDR1 is SGHNT and CDR2 is YENEEA. Trimming removed 6 bases at V and 7 bases at J, with 9 bases between. The CDR3 consists of 11 residues. CDR3 protein: CASRLLREAFF. CDR3 coding DNA: TGTGCCAGCAGACTGCTGCGTGAAGCTTTCTTT.

This clonotype was seen a handful of times. J is TRBJ2-3 and V is TRBV9; 8 positions agree with TRBD1. The trim removed 4 bases at V and 2 bases at J, leaving 6 bases unmatched. CDR1 and CDR2 (germline): SGDLS, YYNGEE. This CDR3 has 15 residues. The CDR3 sequence is CASSSTGANTDTQYF. The CDR3 DNA reads TGTGCCAGCAGCTCGACAGGGGCCAACACAGATACGCAGTATTTT.

About this clonotype itself: This may come from a read error, since a much larger clone is one base off. Given the absence of the conserved phenylalanine or tryptophan at the CDR3 end, a read error is likely. This sequence joins TRBV6-6 and TRBJ2-3, with 8 nucleotides matching TRBD1. The CDR3 is 15 amino acids. Unmatched junction bases numbered 9, after V lost 6 bases and J lost 4 bases. CDR1 is MNHNY, CDR2 SVGAGI, per germline (reference sequence). The CDR3 spells CASSPRTGRADTQYS. The CDR3 DNA sequence: TGTGCCAGCAGCCCGAGGACAGGGCGGGCAGATACGCAGTATTCT.

As regards this clonotype: One junction end does not reproduce the germline sequence, and a read error may be involved. The chain links TRBV6-2 or TRBV6-3 to TRBJ2-7; a weak D match, TRBD1 (5 bases). The V gene's germline CDR1 is MNHEY and CDR2 SVGEGT. There are 16 residues in the CDR3. In DNA form, the CDR3 reads TGTCCCAGCAGCTACTCGTCAGGGTTTATGAGTGACGAGCAGTACTTC. Protein: CPSSYSSGFMSDEQYF.